The next 25 T cell receptor beta chains were all read from a single sample in a study of T cells after posttransplantation cyclophosphamide. Cells defined as naive were viable CD3+CD4+ or CD3+CD8+ and CCR7+CD45RA+CD45RO-CD95-CD27+CD28+. Repertoires were generated with immunoSEQ multiplex PCR, while TCRdb's copy carries only in-frame clones and drops some. The data hold around 15,000 clones, with around 94% observed a single time. Sequenced: naive CD4+ T cells sorted from blood. Receptors originate from a woman aged 45-60 years in good health and a related stem cell transplant donor.

The chain employs TRBV18 and TRBJ2-1, with 10 bases matching TRBD1. Per germline, CDR1 KGHSH and CDR2 LQKENI. Trimming at V came to 3 bases and at J to 4 bases, leaving 3 bases not matched to a gene. CDR3 length equals 15 residues. Here the CDR3 DNA reads TGTGCCAGCTCACCGGGGACAGGGGCTTACAATGAGCAGTTCTTC. This encodes CASSPGTGAYNEQFF. The complete variable domain, with remaining parts taken from reference TRBV18 and TRBJ2-1, reads NAGVMQNPRHLVRRRGQEARLRCSPMKGHSHVYWYRQLPEEGLKFMVYLQKENIIDESGMPKERFSAEFPKEGPSILRIQQVVRGDSAAYFCASSPGTGAYNEQFFGPGTRLTVL.

V usage is TRBV19 and J usage is TRBJ2-5; TRBD2 is a possible D gene (7 bases). The J call is in doubt because the DNA end fits TRBJ2-7 better. This CDR3 is built from 15 residues. CDR1 and CDR2 (germline): LNHDA, SQIVND (reference sequence). CDR3 region: CASSPLGGGYYEQYF. DNA of the CDR3: TGTGCCAGTAGTCCACTGGGAGGGGGTTACTACGAGCAGTACTTC.

The V gene is TRBV7-7, the J gene TRBJ2-2; the match to TRBD2 covers 9 bases. This CDR3 region has 15 residues. V shed 1 base and J 5 bases; nucleotides not matched to a gene: 2. CDR1 is SSHAT and CDR2 is FNYEAQ in the germline V gene (reference sequence). The CDR3 DNA sequence: TGTGCCAGCAGCTTAGAAAGCGGGAGGACCGGGGAGCTGTTTTTT. Its translation: CASSLESGRTGELFF.

J is TRBJ2-1 and V is TRBV9; 7 nucleotides align to TRBD2. V dropped 1 base and J dropped 3; count of bases not matched to a gene: 7. Looked up from germline, CDR1 is SGDLS and CDR2 is YYNGEE. This CDR3 comprises 16 residues. This CDR3 is CASSVQGGSIYNEQFF. CDR3 coding DNA: TGTGCCAGCAGCGTACAAGGCGGGAGCATCTACAATGAGCAGTTCTTC.

V usage is TRBV5-1 and J usage is TRBJ2-5; 8 bases line up with TRBD2. The CDR3 is 15 residues long. Germline CDR1 SGHRS, CDR2 YFSETQ. With 1 base clipped from V and 5 bases from J, the junction kept 7 bases outside the gene matches. The CDR3 is CASSLIETGGETQYF. CDR3 in DNA: TGCGCCAGCAGCTTGATTGAAACGGGGGGGGAGACCCAGTACTTC.

CDR3 amino acids: CASSPPPGQGLIVYGYTF. The CDR3 DNA sequence: TGCGCCAGCAGCCCCCCCCCGGGACAGGGATTAATCGTCTATGGCTACACCTTC. This chain joins TRBV4-1 and TRBJ1-2; TRBD1 agrees at 9 bases. The CDR3 length is 18 residues. Unmatched junction bases numbered 16, after V lost 4 bases and J lost 4 bases. Germline CDR1 reads MGHRA; CDR2 reads YSYEKL.

The J gene is TRBJ2-5, the V gene TRBV7-3; tentative D call: TRBD2 (5 bases). Germline V gene sequence: CDR1 SGHTA, CDR2 FQGTGA. V lost 5 bases and J 5 bases, leaving 15 bases between the germline ends. CDR3 length equals 14 residues. CDR3 protein: CASSLSPRGETQYF. CDR3 nucleotides: TGTGCCAGCAGCCTCAGTCCGCGAGGGGAGACCCAGTACTTC.

The genes are TRBV5-5 and TRBJ2-1, with 9 bases matching TRBD2. From germline, CDR1 is SGHKS and CDR2 YYEKEE (reference sequence). This CDR3 spans 16 amino acids. V was pared by 5 bases and J by 7 bases, with 13 bases of the junction left unmatched. The CDR3 DNA is TGTGCCAGCAGTCCGCCACTAGCGGGCAAGGTTAATGAGCAGTTCTTC. Protein: CASSPPLAGKVNEQFF.

To note about this clone: In this CDR3 the conserved last residue, phenylalanine or tryptophan, is missing, so a read error is likely. Because the CDR3's place on the DNA is in doubt, the DNA is left out and the CDR3 is given as listed by TCRdb. The genes are TRBV5-5 and TRBJ1-2; the table's D gene call, TRBD1, was not cross checked with the DNA. Looked up from germline, CDR1 is SGHKS and CDR2 is YYEKEE (reference sequence). The CDR3 extends over 14 residues, inclusive of both ends. The CDR3 spells CASSFNPGTGLDYG.

The chain combines TRBV14 with TRBJ1-6; 8 bases are a match to TRBD1. V lost 3 bases, J lost 7 bases, and 8 bases stayed unmatched. Germline assignment: CDR1 SGHDN and CDR2 FVKESK. This CDR3 is 16 amino acids long. CDR3 sequence (DNA): TGTGCCAGCAGCCACCGCGGGGCAGGGGGCAATTCACCCCTCCACTTT. It is translated as CASSHRGAGGNSPLHF.

This sequence joins TRBV5-4 and TRBJ2-2, with D possibly TRBD2 on 7 matching bases. This CDR3 region has 16 residues. Germline V gene lookup returns CDR1 SGHNT and CDR2 YYREEE (reference sequence). V shed 0 bases and J shed 2 bases, with 11 bases lying between them. CDR3 nucleotide sequence: TGTGCCAGCAGCTTGGGGGGGGGCGTTAACACCGGGGAGCTGTTTTTT. Translating it yields CASSLGGGVNTGELFF. Using reference TRBV5-4 and TRBJ2-2 for the parts outside the CDR3, the full variable domain is ETGVTQSPTHLIKTRGQQVTLRCSSQSGHNTVSWYQQALGQGPQFIFQYYREEENGRGNFPPRFSGLQFPNYSSELNVNALELDDSALYLCASSLGGGVNTGELFFGEGSRLTVL.

The chain carries TRBV27 and TRBJ2-2, with TRBD1 as a possible D gene (5 bases). From germline, CDR1 is MNHEY and CDR2 SMNVEV (reference sequence). With 6 bases removed from V and 5 bases from J, the gap between germline ends came to 16 bases. There are 15 residues in the CDR3. Written as DNA, the CDR3 is TGTGCCAGCAGCCCCTCGACAGCGACGACCGGGGAGCTGTTTTTT. The encoded protein is CASSPSTATTGELFF.

This chain joins TRBV15 and TRBJ1-5; perhaps TRBD1 as D (5 bases). CDR1 LNHNV and CDR2 YYDKDF come from the germline V gene (reference sequence). This CDR3 has 16 amino acids. With 3 bases removed from V and 6 bases from J, the gap between germline ends came to 18 bases. In DNA, the CDR3 is TGTGCCACCAGCAGGGTTAGGGGAAGTCAATCTCAGCCCCAGCATTTT. Translating it yields CATSRVRGSQSQPQHF.

The gene calls are TRBV9 and TRBJ2-7; possibly TRBD1 for D (5 bases). Trimming pared 7 bases from V and 4 bases from J, leaving 15 bases between. This CDR3 contains 13 residues. Germline V gene lookup returns CDR1 SGDLS and CDR2 YYNGEE. The CDR3 coding sequence is TGTGCCAGCGGCCAGGGTAATAATTACGAGCAGTACTTC. It encodes CASGQGNNYEQYF. The whole variable domain, remainder taken from reference TRBV9 and TRBJ2-7, is DSGVTQTPKHLITATGQRVTLRCSPRSGDLSVYWYQQSLDQGLQFLIQYYNGEERAKGNILERFSAQQFPDLHSELNLSSLELGDSALYFCASGQGNNYEQYFGPGTRLTVT.

This chain connects TRBV7-9 to TRBJ1-4, with 8 positions matching TRBD1. This CDR3 is built from 14 residues. Losses at the gene ends were 3 bases for V and 7 bases for J; bases not matched to a gene: 4. Germline V gene lookup returns CDR1 SEHNR and CDR2 FQNEAQ (reference sequence). In DNA, the CDR3 is TGTGCCAGCAGCTTTGGACAGGGTAGTGAAAAACTGTTTTTT. It specifies CASSFGQGSEKLFF.

The chain combines TRBV5-1 with TRBJ2-7, with a possible D match to TRBD2 (5 bases). V was pared by 5 bases and J by 0 bases, with 15 bases between. Per the germline V gene, CDR1 is SGHRS and CDR2 is YFSETQ. This CDR3 region has 15 residues. The CDR3: CASRKDFSSSYEQYF. In DNA, the CDR3 is TGCGCCAGCAGAAAGGACTTCTCAAGCTCCTACGAGCAGTACTTC.

The V and J genes are TRBV7-9 and TRBJ2-4, with TRBD2 matching 16 bases. The germline CDR1 and CDR2 sequences are SEHNR and FQNEAQ (reference sequence). The CDR3 consists of 18 residues. Trimming at V came to 5 bases and at J to 9 bases, leaving 13 bases not matched to a gene. The CDR3 is CASSQPGTSGRARVIQYF. DNA of the CDR3: TGTGCCAGCAGCCAGCCCGGGACTAGCGGGAGGGCCCGGGTCATTCAGTACTTC.

V is TRBV7-2 and J is TRBJ2-7, with a possible D match to TRBD2 (6 bases). CDR3 length: 15 residues. Trimming pared 2 bases from V and 2 bases from J, leaving 13 bases between. CDR1 is SGHTA and CDR2 is FQGNSA in the germline V gene. This chain's CDR3 is CASSLQSSAAYEQYF. The CDR3 region has the DNA TGTGCCAGCAGCTTACAGTCTAGCGCCGCCTACGAGCAGTACTTC.

This chain connects TRBV19 to TRBJ2-2; TRBD2 agrees at 8 bases. The CDR3 loop spans 18 amino acids. Germline V gene sequence: CDR1 LNHDA, CDR2 SQIVND (reference sequence). J lost 0 bases, V lost 6 bases, and 12 bases had no gene match. The CDR3 bases are TGTGCCAGTAGATCTGTTAGCGGGACAAACGCGAACACCGGGGAGCTGTTTTTT. This translates into CASRSVSGTNANTGELFF.

The chain combines TRBV19 with TRBJ1-1; 7 bases are a match to TRBD1. There are 13 residues in the CDR3. Per germline, CDR1 LNHDA and CDR2 SQIVND (reference sequence). Trimming at V came to 4 bases and at J to 3 bases, leaving 2 bases not matched to a gene. This CDR3 is CASSTRGYTEAFF. The DNA of the CDR3 is TGTGCCAGTAGTACCAGGGGGTACACTGAAGCTTTCTTT.

CDR3 protein: CASRRTDESGGDAGELFF. The CDR3 bases are TGTGCCAGCCGAAGAACGGATGAGAGCGGGGGGGACGCCGGGGAGCTGTTTTTT. The J gene is TRBJ2-2, the V gene TRBV4-2; 10 bases are shared with TRBD2. The CDR3 spans 18 residues. CDR1 and CDR2 (germline): LGHNA, YNFKEQ. The trim removed 8 bases at V and 6 bases at J, leaving 18 bases unmatched.

The chain couples TRBV9 to TRBJ1-5; no definite D call. Germline-derived CDR1 and CDR2 are SGDLS and YYNGEE. The V end lost 4 bases, the J end lost 6 bases, and 17 bases lay between the germline ends. This CDR3 contains 15 residues. CDR3 sequence: CASSPNVGGGQPQHF. CDR3 in DNA: TGTGCCAGCAGCCCCAATGTGGGTGGAGGTCAGCCCCAGCATTTT.

The chain employs TRBV27 and TRBJ2-7; 9 nucleotides match TRBD2. This CDR3 spans 14 amino acids. The V gene end was trimmed by 6 bases and the J gene end by 7 bases; junction bases not matched to a gene: 10. The germline V gene has CDR1 MNHEY and CDR2 SMNVEV (reference sequence). The CDR3 DNA reads TGTGCCAGCAGCCCGAGCGGGAGGCCCCTTGAGCAGTACTTC. It yields the protein CASSPSGRPLEQYF.

The chain carries TRBV2 and TRBJ1-2; possibly TRBD1 for D (6 bases). Germline V lookup: CDR1 SNHLY, CDR2 FYNNEI. Between the trimmed V and J ends, which lost 1 base and 8 bases, there was a span of 11 bases. The CDR3 extends over 13 amino acids. CDR3 sequence: CASSEVRGEGYTF. The CDR3 bases are TGTGCCAGCAGTGAAGTCAGGGGAGAGGGCTACACCTTC. Together with reference TRBV2 and TRBJ1-2, the CDR3 gives the full variable domain: EPEVTQTPSHQVTQMGQEVILRCVPISNHLYFYWYRQILGQKVEFLVSFYNNEISEKSEIFDDQFSVERPDGSNFTLKIRSTKLEDSAMYFCASSEVRGEGYTFGSGTRLTVV.

The genes are TRBV9 and TRBJ2-1; 10 bases align to TRBD2. The CDR3 has 15 residues. Looked up from germline, CDR1 is SGDLS and CDR2 is YYNGEE. The ends lost 6 bases at V and 4 bases at J; junction bases unmatched: 7. The CDR3 region has the DNA TGTGCCAGCACAGGACTAGCGGTCCCATACAATGAGCAGTTCTTC. As protein: CASTGLAVPYNEQFF.